The subject of this entry is one TCR beta chain. On average about 100,000 T cells per donor were immunosequenced. The V gene's germline CDR1 is SGHDT and CDR2 YYEEEE. The CDR3 is made up of 15 amino acids. V was clipped by 1 base and J by 1 base, with 8 bases between them. The sample originates from a study of T cells in tuberculosis. Study summary: The T cells targeted glucose monomycolate, a mycobacterial lipid, via CD1B. A South African cohort included IGRA-negative adolescents, latently infected IGRA-positive adolescents and adults with active tuberculosis.

The data were produced by immunoSEQ multiplex PCR, yet TCRdb's version contains in-frame clones alone and is incomplete. The sample records under 45,000 clones, 85% to 95% being singletons. What was sequenced was PBMCs. This clonotype was obtained from a donor aged 10 to 29 with latent tuberculosis or without tuberculosis infection. The V and J genes are TRBV5-6 and TRBJ2-2; possibly TRBD2 for D (6 bases). CDR3 in amino acids: CASSLYGGNTGELFF. As DNA, the CDR3 is TGTGCCAGCAGCTTGTACGGGGGGAACACCGGGGAGCTGTTTTTT.